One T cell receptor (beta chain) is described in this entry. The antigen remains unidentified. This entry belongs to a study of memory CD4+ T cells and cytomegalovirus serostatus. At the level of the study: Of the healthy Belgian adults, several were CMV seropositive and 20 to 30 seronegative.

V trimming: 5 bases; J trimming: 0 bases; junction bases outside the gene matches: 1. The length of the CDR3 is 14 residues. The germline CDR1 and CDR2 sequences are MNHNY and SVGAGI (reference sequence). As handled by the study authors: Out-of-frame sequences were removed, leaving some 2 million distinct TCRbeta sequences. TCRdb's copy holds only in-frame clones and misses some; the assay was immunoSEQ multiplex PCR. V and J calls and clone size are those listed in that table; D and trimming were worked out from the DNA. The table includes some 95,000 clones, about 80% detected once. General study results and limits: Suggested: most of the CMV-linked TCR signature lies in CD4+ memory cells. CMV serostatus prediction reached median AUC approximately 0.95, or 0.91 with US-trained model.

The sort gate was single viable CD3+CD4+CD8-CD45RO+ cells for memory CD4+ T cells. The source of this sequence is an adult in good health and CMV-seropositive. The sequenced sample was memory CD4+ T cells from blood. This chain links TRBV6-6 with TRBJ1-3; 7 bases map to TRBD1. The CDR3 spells CASSPGGSGNTIYF. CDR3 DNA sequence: TGTGCCAGCAGTCCAGGGGGCTCTGGAAACACCATATATTTT.